These T cell receptor beta chains were read from a single sample in a study of Ad26.COV2.S vaccination and SARS-CoV-2 variants. Repertoires were generated with immunoSEQ multiplex PCR, while TCRdb's copy carries only in-frame clones and drops some. Counted here are about 440,000 clones, roughly 91% occurring once; the ten biggest clones make up approximately 4.3%. The specimen was peripheral blood, collected in a trial of Ad26.COV2.S vaccine versus placebo. The receptors originated from a person between 18 and 59 years old who received the Ad26.COV2.S COVID-19 vaccine or a placebo. Each CDR3 is given with its conserved first and last residue. A D gene is named only where the DNA matches it firmly. Rows give clone size only sometimes, using once, few, many, or a class for an expanded clone.

d_call j_call v_call clone_size cdr3_aa cdr3_nt
NA TRBJ2-3 TRBV3-1/TRBV3-2 NA CASSQGRNTQYF TGTGCCAGCAGCCAAGGCCGGAATACGCAGTATTTT
TRBD1 TRBJ2-7 TRBV7-9 NA CASSLVSGQTYEQYF TGTGCCAGCAGCTTAGTATCGGGACAGACCTACGAGCAGTACTTC
NA TRBJ2-7 TRBV6-1 NA CASSEGHLYEQYF TGTGCCAGCAGTGAAGGACACCTCTACGAGCAGTACTTC
NA TRBJ1-3 TRBV2 few CASSGPGNSGNTIYF TGTGCCAGCAGTGGCCCGGGGAACTCTGGAAACACCATATATTTT
NA TRBJ2-5 TRBV24-1 NA CATSNLGETQYF TGTGCCACCTCAAACCTGGGAGAGACCCAGTACTTC
NA TRBJ1-5 TRBV19 NA CASGSGPSNQPQHF TGTGCCAGTGGGTCCGGGCCCAGCAATCAGCCCCAGCATTTT
TRBD2 TRBJ2-5 TRBV7-8 NA CASSPRVLWRETEETQYF TGTGCCAGCAGCCCCCGGGTCCTCTGGCGGGAGACGGAAGAGACCCAGTACTTC
NA TRBJ2-7 TRBV30 NA CAWSVGGDYEQYF TGTGCCTGGAGTGTTGGGGGTGACTACGAGCAGTACTTC
NA TRBJ2-7 TRBV4-1 NA CASSQDQDAGPFYEQYF TGCGCCAGCAGCCAAGATCAGGATGCGGGACCCTTCTACGAGCAGTACTTC
NA TRBJ2-3 TRBV6-5 NA CASSYSAVRPTDTQYF TGTGCCAGCAGTTACTCGGCGGTACGCCCCACAGATACGCAGTATTTT
TRBD1 TRBJ1-5 TRBV6-5 NA CASSLSGTGGNQPQHF TGTGCCAGCAGTTTATCCGGGACAGGGGGCAATCAGCCCCAGCATTTT
NA TRBJ2-2 TRBV9 NA CASSPDLMDSGELFF TGTGCCAGCAGCCCGGACTTAATGGACTCCGGGGAGCTGTTTTTT
NA TRBJ2-5 TRBV9 NA CASSLGPEETQYF TGTGCCAGCAGCCTAGGACCCGAAGAGACCCAGTACTTC
TRBD1 TRBJ1-1 TRBV25-1 NA CASSADRLNTEAFF TGTGCCAGCAGTGCGGACAGGCTGAACACTGAAGCTTTCTTT
NA TRBJ1-6 TRBV19 NA CASSWGLNSPLHF TGTGCCAGTAGTTGGGGATTGAATTCACCCCTCCACTTT
NA TRBJ1-2 TRBV19 NA CASSISESGYTF TGTGCCAGTAGTATCTCGGAGAGTGGCTACACCTTC
NA TRBJ1-2 TRBV27 NA CASRPSTSRGLHYGYTF TGTGCCAGCAGACCTAGTACGAGTCGCGGACTCCACTATGGCTACACCTTC
TRBD1 TRBJ2-6 TRBV9 NA CASSVEGTGYPGANVLTF TGTGCCAGCAGCGTAGAGGGGACAGGGTACCCTGGGGCCAACGTCCTGACTTTC
TRBD2 TRBJ2-7 TRBV7-8 NA CASSTGLAGVDEQYF TGTGCCAGCAGCACCGGACTAGCGGGAGTTGACGAGCAGTACTTC
TRBD1 TRBJ2-7 TRBV6-6 NA CASSYSGDSSYEQYF TGTGCCAGCAGTTACTCCGGGGACAGCTCCTACGAGCAGTACTTC
NA TRBJ2-1 TRBV29-1 NA CSVASGGRGATPYNEQFF TGCAGCGTTGCGTCCGGGGGGCGCGGGGCTACCCCCTACAATGAGCAGTTCTTC
NA TRBJ2-3 TRBV28 NA CASISPAWGDTQYF TGTGCCAGCATCTCGCCGGCTTGGGGAGATACGCAGTATTTT
TRBD1 TRBJ2-2 TRBV27 NA CASRYRGRSGELFF TGTGCCAGCAGGTACAGGGGGCGGAGCGGGGAGCTGTTTTTT
TRBD1 TRBJ2-7 TRBV6-5 few CASSKGQGREQYF TGTGCCAGCAGTAAGGGACAGGGACGCGAGCAGTACTTC
NA TRBJ2-7 TRBV15 NA CATSRGTQLDEQYF TGTGCCACCAGCAGGGGGACCCAACTGGACGAGCAGTACTTC
TRBD1 TRBJ1-5 TRBV19 NA CASTLGRGSNQPQHF TGTGCCAGTACCCTCGGCAGGGGGAGCAATCAGCCCCAGCATTTT
NA TRBJ2-5 TRBV14 NA CASSQLGTQYF TGTGCCAGCAGCCAACTGGGGACCCAGTACTTC
TRBD1 TRBJ2-7 TRBV29-1 NA CSVKTGGYEQYF TGCAGCGTCAAAACAGGGGGCTACGAGCAGTACTTC
NA TRBJ2-7 TRBV4-2 NA CASSQAMKTYEQYF TGTGCCAGCAGCCAAGCCATGAAGACCTACGAGCAGTACTTC
NA TRBJ2-2 TRBV4-2 NA CASSQESRSSLDGELFF TGTGCCAGCAGCCAAGAAAGCCGAAGTAGCTTGGACGGGGAGCTGTTTTTT
NA TRBJ1-5 TRBV2 NA CASSELGDLLGNQPQHF TGTGCCAGCAGTGAACTGGGAGATCTACTCGGAAATCAGCCCCAGCATTTT
NA TRBJ1-2 TRBV6-4 NA CASRDTGISNGYTF TGTGCCAGCAGGGACACAGGGATTTCGAATGGCTACACCTTC
NA TRBJ2-5 TRBV20-1 NA CSASRPSGTGETQYF TGCAGTGCTAGTAGGCCTAGCGGGACAGGGGAGACCCAGTACTTC
TRBD1 TRBJ2-7 TRBV29-1 NA CSVAPGQFYEQYF TGCAGCGTTGCCCCGGGACAGTTCTACGAGCAGTACTTC
NA TRBJ2-2 TRBV27 NA CASKSGSGGGELFF TGTGCCAGCAAATCCGGGAGTGGAGGCGGGGAGCTGTTTTTT
NA TRBJ2-7 TRBV29-1 NA CSVEVGEGQYF TGCAGCGTTGAAGTCGGGGAAGGGCAGTACTTC
TRBD2 TRBJ2-7 TRBV30 NA CAWSRGLAETYEQYF TGTGCCTGGAGTAGGGGACTAGCCGAAACCTACGAGCAGTACTTC